This T cell receptor beta chain emerged from a study of blood T cell repertoires in COVID-19. Study information: Collection of acute and convalescent COVID-19 samples took place in the United States, Italy and Spain.

Original processing methods: Amplification of reference gene primers provided the estimated nucleated cell counts. Method: immunoSEQ multiplex PCR; TCRdb's copy keeps in-frame clones and lacks some. The V and J calls and the clone size are those of that table, but D and trimming were determined from the DNA. The sample shows 210,000 or so clones, roughly 84% of them seen only once. The sequence came from a woman aged 40 to 55 who had recovered from COVID-19. Sequencing input: peripheral blood.

CDR3 coding DNA: TGTGCCAGCAGTAAGCCCCTAGGACAGGGGGCGAATGAGCAGTTCTTC. It is translated as CASSKPLGQGANEQFF. The rearrangement joins TRBV27 to TRBJ2-1; 11 bases map to TRBD1. The CDR3 consists of 16 residues. V shed 5 bases and J 7 bases; nucleotides not matched to a gene: 10. Germline assignment: CDR1 MNHEY and CDR2 SMNVEV (reference sequence).